This section outlines one T cell receptor beta chain sequence together with its context. The data were taken from a study of T cells and copy number aberrations in small-cell lung cancer. Produced via immunoSEQ multiplex PCR; TCRdb's table is partial and in-frame only. The sample holds more than 2,000 clones, approximately 82% seen once. V lost 4 bases and J lost 6, with 11 bases in between. Germline V gene data show CDR1 as SGHRS and CDR2 as YFSETQ. CDR3 length: 14 residues. This receptor was identified in a woman in her forties or fifties with small cell lung cancer. V gene TRBV5-1 combines with J gene TRBJ1-6, with D perhaps matching TRBD1 (5 bases). The sequencing input was normal tissue next to the tumor. CDR3 loop: CASSPWDGNSPLHF. The CDR3 nucleotides read TGCGCCAGCAGCCCGTGGGACGGTAATTCACCCCTCCACTTT. Together with reference TRBV5-1 and TRBJ1-6, the CDR3 gives the full variable domain: KAGVTQTPRYLIKTRGQQVTLSCSPISGHRSVSWYQQTPGQGLQFLFEYFSETQRNKGNFPGRFSGRQFSNSRSEMNVSTLELGDSALYLCASSPWDGNSPLHFGNGTRLTVT.